This T cell receptor (beta chain) was sequenced for a study of blood T cell repertoires in COVID-19. About the study: Whether acute or convalescent, the COVID-19 samples came from the United States, Italy and Spain.

TCRdb keeps only in-frame clones here, not all; method: immunoSEQ multiplex PCR. The table records about 37,000 clones, 80% of them present only once. The V gene end was trimmed by 6 bases and the J gene end by 6 bases; junction bases not matched to a gene: 1. The CDR3 loop spans 13 amino acids. Germline V gene lookup returns CDR1 SNHLY and CDR2 FYNNEI. The sequenced material came from peripheral blood. The source is a woman in her seventies with acute or convalescent COVID-19. V gene TRBV2 combines with J gene TRBJ1-6; 8 nucleotides align to TRBD1. CDR3 amino acids: CASRDRGNSPLHF. The CDR3 bases are TGTGCCAGCAGAGACAGGGGTAATTCACCCCTCCACTTT.